This T cell receptor beta chain came from a study of PD-L1 blockade in urothelial cancer. The time point denotes: peripheral blood 6 weeks after treatment start. Only in-frame clones appear in the TCRdb table, and some are missing; sequencing was by immunoSEQ multiplex PCR. The sample carries tens of thousands of clones, nearly 90% recorded once. This specimen consisted of PBMCs, obtained around atezolizumab (anti-PD-L1) treatment. The TCR was taken from a man at least 80 years old with urothelial cancer.

The CDR3: CASMGQGASGELFF. In nucleotides, the CDR3 is TGTGCCAGCATGGGGCAGGGGGCTAGCGGGGAGCTGTTTTTT. This chain connects TRBV2 to TRBJ2-2; the match to TRBD1 covers 8 bases. V shed 7 bases and J 7 bases; nucleotides not matched to a gene: 8. The CDR3 is made up of 14 amino acids. The germline V gene has CDR1 SNHLY and CDR2 FYNNEI.